These T cell receptor beta chains were read from a single sample in a study of Graves' ophthalmopathy and Graves' hyperthyroidism. TCRdb reprocessed the multiplex PCR reads with MiXCR, giving one entry per CDR3 protein. The sample yields approximately 540,000 distinct CDR3 sequences, under 45% seen once. Material: peripheral blood or thyroid tissue (not recorded which). The receptors shown here come from an adult man with Graves' hyperthyroidism. Both conserved end residues are part of each CDR3. Each record gives: D gene, J gene, clone size, V gene, CDR3 DNA, CDR3 protein. The D gene is left open where the match is weak. Clone size is shown for a subset of rows, as once, few, many or a class of expanded clone.

.,TRBJ2-2,.,TRBV19,TGTGCCAGTAGAGCCCGAGGGGGGGCCGGGGAGCTGTTTTTT,CASRARGGAGELFF
.,TRBJ2-7,many,TRBV6-2/TRBV6-3,TGTGCCAGCAGAGTCAGCCAATCCTACGAGCAGTACTTC,CASRVSQSYEQYF
.,TRBJ2-6,many,TRBV12-3/TRBV12-4,TGTGCCAGCAGCCCACAGGGACCTGGGGCCAACGTCCTGACTTTC,CASSPQGPGANVLTF
.,TRBJ2-5,.,TRBV20-1,TGCAGTGCTAGAGTGCTGAACACGAGCCAAGAGACCCAGTACTTC,CSARVLNTSQETQYF
.,TRBJ2-1,once,TRBV2,TGTGCCAGCAGCCAAGGTACAGGGCGTAACAATGAGCAGTTCTTC,CASSQGTGRNNEQFF
TRBD1,TRBJ2-1,few,TRBV7-2,TGTGCCAGCAGGCAACCCGGGACAGGGTACAATGAGCAGTTCTTC,CASRQPGTGYNEQFF
.,TRBJ2-6,many,TRBV12-3/TRBV12-4,TGTGCCAGCAGTTTATGGGTGGGCTCTGGGGCCAACGTCCTGACTTTC,CASSLWVGSGANVLTF
.,TRBJ1-1,.,TRBV10-3,TGTGCCATCAGCCAGGGGACCTCAACTAATGAAGCTTTCTTT,CAISQGTSTNEAFF
TRBD1,TRBJ1-2,many,TRBV7-9,TGTGCCAGCAGTCTCGGGACAGGGAACTATGGCTACACCTTC,CASSLGTGNYGYTF
TRBD2,TRBJ2-5,many,TRBV3-1,TGTGCCAGCAGCCTTCGGACTAGCGGGAGTGAGACCCAGTACTTC,CASSLRTSGSETQYF
.,TRBJ2-1,.,TRBV20-1,TGCAGTGCTACCGGGACTCGCAATGAGCAGTTCTTC,CSATGTRNEQFF
.,TRBJ2-7,.,TRBV3-1,TGTGCCAGCAGCCAAGGGTCAGGATCCTTTTTCTCCTACGAGCAGTACTTC,CASSQGSGSFFSYEQYF
.,TRBJ2-7,few,TRBV3-1,TGTGCCAGCAGCACAAACCCGGGGACCACATACGAGCAGTACTTC,CASSTNPGTTYEQYF
TRBD1,TRBJ2-5,many,TRBV7-3,TGTGCCAGCAGCTTAATGGGACAGGGGTCGGAGACCCAGTACTTC,CASSLMGQGSETQYF
TRBD1,TRBJ1-5,.,TRBV7-9,TGCGCCAGCAGCCCGGGACAGGGGGGTAAGCCCCAGCATTTT,CASSPGQGGKPQHF
.,TRBJ2-7,many,TRBV10-3,TGTGCCATCAGTGAGACTTGGCAGGGAGAATCGCACGAGCAGTACTTC,CAISETWQGESHEQYF
.,TRBJ1-6,many,TRBV12-3/TRBV12-4,TGTGCCAGCAATCGCGGTGACTCACCCCTCCACTTT,CASNRGDSPLHF
.,TRBJ1-2,.,TRBV29-1,TGCAGCGCCGGACTAGACAACTATGGCTACACCTTC,CSAGLDNYGYTF